These T cell receptor beta chains were read from a single sample in a study of cytomegalovirus exposure and HLA in healthy donors. Sequencing used immunoSEQ multiplex PCR; TCRdb keeps in-frame clones, though not all of them. The sample consists of approximately 39,000 clones, roughly 69% of them appearing once. Input material: PBMCs. The receptors come from a man aged 25-45 years in good health and CMV-seronegative. Each CDR3 is given with its conserved first and last residue. The order of the fields is CDR3 length, D gene, V gene, J gene, CDR3 protein, CDR3 DNA. A D gene is named only where the DNA matches it firmly.

cdr3_length: 15; d_call: TRBD2; v_call: TRBV4-2; j_call: TRBJ2-1; cdr3_aa: CASSPRLAPDNEQFF; cdr3_nt: TGTGCCAGCAGCCCCCGACTAGCGCCTGACAATGAGCAGTTCTTC
cdr3_length: 13; d_call: TRBD1; v_call: TRBV10-3; j_call: TRBJ1-5; cdr3_aa: CAISPDRDQPQHF; cdr3_nt: TGTGCCATCAGTCCGGACAGGGATCAGCCCCAGCATTTT
cdr3_length: 14; d_call: -; v_call: TRBV25-1; j_call: TRBJ2-3; cdr3_aa: CASSERVSTDTQYF; cdr3_nt: TGTGCCAGCAGTGAACGGGTTAGCACAGATACGCAGTATTTT
cdr3_length: 16; d_call: -; v_call: TRBV25-1; j_call: TRBJ2-1; cdr3_aa: CASSESRRSSYNEQFF; cdr3_nt: TGTGCCAGCAGTGAATCGAGGCGGAGCTCCTACAATGAGCAGTTCTTC
cdr3_length: 15; d_call: -; v_call: TRBV9; j_call: TRBJ2-3; cdr3_aa: CASSVQSRGGDTQYF; cdr3_nt: TGTGCCAGCAGCGTACAAAGCCGAGGGGGAGATACGCAGTATTTT
cdr3_length: 14; d_call: -; v_call: TRBV19; j_call: TRBJ2-7; cdr3_aa: CASSIRQGNGEQYF; cdr3_nt: TGTGCCAGTAGTATCCGGCAGGGGAATGGCGAGCAGTACTTC
cdr3_length: 13; d_call: -; v_call: TRBV29-1; j_call: TRBJ1-5; cdr3_aa: CSVVIQNNQPQHF; cdr3_nt: TGCAGCGTTGTTATACAGAACAATCAGCCCCAGCATTTT
cdr3_length: 15; d_call: -; v_call: TRBV6-1; j_call: TRBJ2-1; cdr3_aa: CATQGSSGLYNEQFF; cdr3_nt: TGTGCCACCCAGGGGTCGAGCGGCCTGTACAATGAGCAGTTCTTC
cdr3_length: 15; d_call: -; v_call: TRBV6-5; j_call: TRBJ1-1; cdr3_aa: CASSYARQRATEAFF; cdr3_nt: TGTGCCAGCAGTTACGCTAGACAGAGAGCAACTGAAGCTTTCTTT
cdr3_length: 14; d_call: -; v_call: TRBV18; j_call: TRBJ1-1; cdr3_aa: CASSTTARNTEAFF; cdr3_nt: TGTGCCAGCTCCACGACTGCTCGGAACACTGAAGCTTTCTTT
cdr3_length: 13; d_call: TRBD2; v_call: TRBV6-4; j_call: TRBJ2-5; cdr3_aa: CASGSGSCKTQYF; cdr3_nt: TGTGCTTCGGGTAGCGGGAGCTGTAAGACCCAGTACTTC